These 26 T cell receptor beta chains share one sample of origin, sequenced in a study of CD8+CD57+ T cells in acquired aplastic anemia. Genomic DNA served as template for TCR beta VDJ and CDR3 profiling. In TCRdb, the reads were re-called with MiXCR into one record per CDR3 protein. The sample has around 150,000 distinct CDR3 sequences, 70% to 75% seen once. Patients sequenced had flow cytometry evidence of CD8+CD57+ cell expansion. The sample taken for sequencing was sorted CD4+, CD8+, or CD8+CD57+ T cells (not recorded which) from PBMCs. The source is a human donor with aplastic anemia.

This sequence joins TRBV20-1 and TRBJ2-3; D perhaps matches TRBD1 (7 bases). Germline-derived CDR1 and CDR2 are DFQATT and SNEGSKA (reference sequence). The CDR3 is 14 amino acids. Trimming shortened V by 7 bases and J by 5 bases, and 19 bases separated the two germline ends. The CDR3 sequence: CSDSRGDREDTQYF. As DNA, the CDR3 is TGCAGTGACTCGAGGGGGGACAGAGAAGATACGCAGTATTTT.

The chain links TRBV10-3 to TRBJ1-6; possible D gene TRBD1, 5 bases. Germline assignment: CDR1 ENHRY and CDR2 SYGVKD. The CDR3 covers 20 residues. Trimming took off 0 bases at V and 2 bases at J, with 20 bases between the two ends. The CDR3 loop reads CAISESLSGSTLTYNSPLHF. The CDR3 coding sequence is TGTGCCATCAGTGAGTCCTTGTCAGGGTCTACGTTGACCTATAATTCACCCCTCCACTTT.

This clonotype was seen a few times. The chain couples TRBV25-1 to TRBJ1-6, with D tentatively TRBD1 (5 bases). Trimming cost V 2 bases and J 10 bases, with 15 bases left between them. Germline assignment: CDR1 MGHDK and CDR2 SYGVNS. This CDR3 contains 15 residues. CDR3 sequence (DNA): TGTGCCAGCAGTGAAACGGGACGGGAGGCGTCACCCCTCCACTTT. This gives the protein CASSETGREASPLHF. Looking up the rest from reference TRBV25-1 and TRBJ1-6 gives the full variable domain: EADIYQTPRYLVIGTGKKITLECSQTMGHDKMYWYQQDPGMELHLIHYSYGVNSTEKGDLSSESTVSRIRTEHFPLTLESARPSHTSQYLCASSETGREASPLHFGNGTRLTVT.

This sequence joins TRBV10-2 and TRBJ2-3; perhaps TRBD2 as D (5 bases). Germline V lookup: CDR1 WSHSY, CDR2 SAAADI. The V end lost 2 bases, the J end lost 11 bases, and 17 bases lay between the germline ends. This CDR3 contains 14 residues. CDR3 DNA sequence: TGCGCCAGCAGTGAGAGCACAGAGGGCAATGAGCAGTATTTT. The encoded protein is CASSESTEGNEQYF.

The chain is built from TRBV14 and TRBJ1-4; possibly TRBD1 for D (6 bases). Trimming stripped 0 bases from V and 12 bases from J, with 11 bases between. Germline CDR1 SGHDN, CDR2 FVKESK. The CDR3 totals 13 residues. CDR3 loop: CASSQESQGQLFF. In DNA form, the CDR3 reads TGTGCCAGCAGCCAAGAATCACAGGGCCAACTGTTTTTT. Full variable domain (remainder filled in from reference TRBV14 and TRBJ1-4): EAGVTQFPSHSVIEKGQTVTLRCDPISGHDNLYWYRRVMGKEIKFLLHFVKESKQDESGMPNNRFLAERTGGTYSTLKVQPAELEDSGVYFCASSQESQGQLFFGSGTQLSVL.

V and J are TRBV6-5 and TRBJ1-1; D not certain. V lost 2 bases to trimming and J lost 11 bases, with 9 bases between them. Germline-derived CDR1 and CDR2 are MNHEY and SVGAGI. The CDR3 has 11 amino acids. DNA for the CDR3: TGTGCCAGCAGTTACGGGAGAATGGCTTTCTTT. It translates to CASSYGRMAFF.

The chain couples TRBV2 to TRBJ1-1; D may be TRBD1 (6 bases). This CDR3 is 13 amino acids long. The V gene's germline CDR1 is SNHLY and CDR2 FYNNEI. Trimming removed 8 bases at V and 1 base at J, with 11 bases between. DNA for the CDR3: TGTGCCAGCGCGGGACAACGGAACACTGAAGCTTTCTTT. Protein sequence: CASAGQRNTEAFF.

The chain carries TRBV20-1 and TRBJ2-3; D might be TRBD2 (6 bases). V was shortened by 0 bases and J by 8 bases, with 15 bases between the two germline ends. Germline lookup yields CDR1 DFQATT and CDR2 SNEGSKA (reference sequence). This CDR3 spans 14 amino acids. The CDR3 is CSARDPGDFGTQYF. DNA of the CDR3: TGCAGTGCTAGAGACCCGGGGGACTTCGGTACGCAGTATTTT.

Written as DNA, the CDR3 is TGTGCCATCAGGACAGGGACTAGCGGGACGAATGAGCAGTTCTTC. Encoded protein: CAIRTGTSGTNEQFF. The chain uses TRBV2 and TRBJ2-1, with 13 nucleotides matching TRBD2. This CDR3 spans 15 amino acids. Losses at the gene ends were 10 bases for V and 7 bases for J; bases not matched to a gene: 10. CDR1 is SNHLY and CDR2 is FYNNEI in the germline V gene. The variable domain in full, completed from reference TRBV2 and TRBJ2-1, reads EPEVTQTPSHQVTQMGQEVILRCVPISNHLYFYWYRQILGQKVEFLVSFYNNEISEKSEIFDDQFSVERPDGSNFTLKIRSTKLEDSAMYFCAIRTGTSGTNEQFFGPGTRLTVL.

The rearrangement links TRBV20-1 to TRBJ1-2; possibly TRBD1 for D (5 bases). V was clipped by 0 bases and J by 3 bases, with 8 bases between them. Germline lookup yields CDR1 DFQATT and CDR2 SNEGSKA (reference sequence). The CDR3 is 13 amino acids. The CDR3 nucleotides are TGCAGTGCTAGAGATAACAGGCACTATGGCTACACCTTC. It codes for CSARDNRHYGYTF.

This chain links TRBV19 with TRBJ1-2; 9 nucleotides match TRBD1. The CDR3 sequence is 14 residues long. Germline V CDR1 and CDR2: LNHDA, SQIVND (reference sequence). Germline trimming cut 3 bases from V and 8 bases from J; bases unmatched to any gene: 7. CDR3 DNA: TGTGCCAGTAGTATTAGCGGGACAGGGAGCGGCTACACCTTC. It is translated as CASSISGTGSGYTF.

The chain has TRBV7-2 and TRBJ1-1, with D perhaps matching TRBD1 (5 bases). Trimming cost V 6 bases and J 0 bases, with 11 bases left between them. The length of the CDR3 is 14 residues. The germline V gene has CDR1 SGHTA and CDR2 FQGNSA. CDR3 in DNA: TGTGCCAGCAGTACGGACATAATGAACACTGAAGCTTTCTTT. Translating it yields CASSTDIMNTEAFF.

The chain employs TRBV7-8 and TRBJ1-1; a possible D gene is TRBD1 (6 bases). The CDR3 covers 14 residues. Germline V gives CDR1 SGHVS, CDR2 FQNEAQ. The V and J ends lost 6 bases and 0 bases respectively, with 11 bases between them. In DNA, the CDR3 is TGTGCCAGCAGGAGGGGGGGGATGAACACTGAAGCTTTCTTT. This encodes CASRRGGMNTEAFF. The complete variable domain, with remaining parts taken from reference TRBV7-8 and TRBJ1-1, reads GAGVSQSPRYKVAKRGQDVALRCDPISGHVSLFWYQQALGQGPEFLTYFQNEAQLDKSGLPSDRFFAERPEGSVSTLKIQRTQQEDSAVYLCASRRGGMNTEAFFGQGTRLTVV.

The J gene is TRBJ1-4, the V gene TRBV7-9; D uncertain. Trimming removed 5 bases from V and 8 bases from J, with 21 bases in between. This CDR3 spans 16 amino acids. Germline V CDR1 and CDR2: SEHNR, FQNEAQ (reference sequence). The CDR3 nucleotides are TGTGCCAGCAGCGTTAACGAGGGCAGCCGAGGGGAAAAACTGTTTTTT. Protein sequence: CASSVNEGSRGEKLFF. The entire variable domain, with the rest obtained from reference TRBV7-9 and TRBJ1-4, is as follows: DTGVSQNPRHKITKRGQNVTFRCDPISEHNRLYWYRQTLGQGPEFLTYFQNEAQLEKSRLLSDRFSAERPKGSFSTLEIQRTEQGDSAMYLCASSVNEGSRGEKLFFGSGTQLSVL.

The chain uses TRBV24-1 and TRBJ1-5, with TRBD1 as a possible D gene (6 bases). Trimming pared 6 bases from V and 6 bases from J, leaving 11 bases between. The CDR3 consists of 13 residues. Per the germline V gene, CDR1 is KGHDR and CDR2 is SFDVKD. CDR3 coding DNA: TGTGCCACCAGTACTGGGGGGGCTCAGCCCCAGCATTTT. Protein product: CATSTGGAQPQHF.

This clonotype occurred a few times. The chain is built from TRBV15 and TRBJ1-1; TRBD1 might be the D (6 bases). CDR3 length equals 14 residues. V was trimmed by 2 bases and J by 1 base, leaving 8 bases between them. In germline, CDR1 is LNHNV, CDR2 YYDKDF (reference sequence). The CDR3: CATSRPTGNTEAFF. The CDR3 region has the DNA TGTGCCACCAGCAGACCGACAGGGAACACTGAAGCTTTCTTT.

The chain joins TRBV7-9 to TRBJ2-3; TRBD2 matches 11 bases. This CDR3 contains 16 residues. J was trimmed by 1 base and V by 6 bases; bases with no gene match: 6. Germline V gene lookup returns CDR1 SEHNR and CDR2 FQNEAQ (reference sequence). CDR3 in amino acids: CASREGLAGRTDTQYF. The CDR3 DNA reads TGTGCCAGCAGGGAAGGACTAGCGGGCCGCACAGATACGCAGTATTTT.

This clonotype came up once. This sequence joins TRBV7-3 and TRBJ2-3; tentatively, D is TRBD2 (5 bases). V gave up 5 bases and J gave up 0 bases, with 12 bases separating them. Germline CDR1 reads SGHTA; CDR2 reads FQGTGA. The CDR3 is 15 amino acids. The CDR3 DNA follows: TGTGCCAGCAGCGCGGACTTGCCTAGCACAGATACGCAGTATTTT. Amino acids: CASSADLPSTDTQYF.

The rearrangement joins TRBV6-6 to TRBJ2-3; D perhaps matches TRBD1 (6 bases). V lost 4 bases and J 2 bases, leaving 10 bases between the germline ends. CDR3 length: 14 amino acids. The V gene's germline CDR1 is MNHNY and CDR2 SVGAGI (reference sequence). The CDR3 bases are TGTGCCAGCAGTTTAGACAGGAACACAGATACGCAGTATTTT. It encodes CASSLDRNTDTQYF.

The CDR3 sequence is CSVGTDSGGYTF. CDR3 bases: TGCAGCGTCGGCACAGACTCGGGCGGCTACACCTTC. The V gene is TRBV29-1, the J gene TRBJ1-2; D is unresolved. Germline CDR1 and CDR2: SQVTM and ANQGSEA. This CDR3 is 12 amino acids long. The germline V and J ends were trimmed by 6 bases and 8 bases, with 16 bases remaining between them.

The rearrangement uses TRBV14 and TRBJ1-2; the D is unclear. Germline-derived CDR1 and CDR2 are SGHDN and FVKESK. Trimming left V 2 bases short and J 2 bases short, with 6 bases between. The CDR3 spans 13 residues. CDR3 amino acids: CASSQNGNYGYTF. The CDR3 DNA reads TGTGCCAGCAGCCAAAACGGGAACTATGGCTACACCTTC.

The chain carries TRBV5-1 and TRBJ1-2, with a weak D call TRBD1 (5 bases). The CDR3 spans 14 residues. V lost 6 bases, J lost 3 bases, and 15 bases lay in between. Per germline, CDR1 SGHRS and CDR2 YFSETQ. The CDR3 reads CASTPRGGDYGYTF. CDR3 bases: TGCGCCAGCACGCCACGCGGGGGGGACTATGGCTACACCTTC.

In its sample, this clonotype was seen many times. The rearrangement uses TRBV5-1 and TRBJ2-2, with 9 bases lining up with TRBD1. The junction had 8 bases not matched to a gene; V was cut back by 2 bases and J by 6 bases. The CDR3 spans 16 residues. Germline CDR1 and CDR2: SGHRS and YFSETQ. The CDR3, as DNA: TGCGCCAGCAGCTTTCTCGGACAGGGGATTGCCGGGGAGCTGTTTTTT. Translating it yields CASSFLGQGIAGELFF. Variable domain in full (rest from reference TRBV5-1 and TRBJ2-2): KAGVTQTPRYLIKTRGQQVTLSCSPISGHRSVSWYQQTPGQGLQFLFEYFSETQRNKGNFPGRFSGRQFSNSRSEMNVSTLELGDSALYLCASSFLGQGIAGELFFGEGSRLTVL.

This clonotype occurred a few times. The rearrangement uses TRBV20-1 and TRBJ1-1; maybe TRBD1 (5 bases). This CDR3 is built from 14 residues. CDR1 DFQATT and CDR2 SNEGSKA come from the germline V gene (reference sequence). With 4 bases removed from V and 0 bases from J, the gap between germline ends came to 12 bases. In DNA form, the CDR3 reads TGCAGTGCTAACTCGGGACGGATGAACACTGAAGCTTTCTTT. This codes for CSANSGRMNTEAFF.

V usage is TRBV2 and J usage is TRBJ1-6, with TRBD1 matching 7 bases. Germline CDR1 SNHLY, CDR2 FYNNEI. The CDR3 contains 14 residues. Trimming removed 3 bases from V and 5 bases from J; junction bases left unmatched: 1. CDR3 bases: TGTGCCAGCAGTGACAGGGGGAATAATTCACCCCTCCACTTT. This codes for CASSDRGNNSPLHF.

This clonotype was seen a single time. The rearrangement links TRBV24-1 to TRBJ2-3, with TRBD1 identical over 11 bases. V shed 5 bases, J shed 4 bases, and the junction held 7 bases outside the gene matches. There are 16 residues in the CDR3. The germline V gene encodes CDR1 KGHDR and CDR2 SFDVKD. CDR3 in DNA: TGTGCCACCAGTGGGGACAGGGGGGGAGGCGCAGATACGCAGTATTTT. Translated: CATSGDRGGGADTQYF.